This passage covers 20 T cell receptor beta chains from one sample sequenced in a study of neoadjuvant anti-PD-1 for oral cavity cancer. Data came from immunoSEQ multiplex PCR; TCRdb stores just in-frame clones and leaves some out. The sample lists 75,000 to 100,000 clones; approximately 80% were seen once. Sequencing used PBMCs, obtained before nivolumab (anti-PD-1) treatment. These receptors all come from a person between 40 and 79 years old with oral cavity squamous cell carcinoma.

The V call is TRBV7-9, the J call TRBJ2-7; possibly TRBD1 or TRBD2 for D (6 bases each). V gave up 1 base and J gave up 2 bases, with 12 bases separating them. Germline-derived CDR1 and CDR2 are SEHNR and FQNEAQ (reference sequence). The CDR3 is 15 residues long. CDR3: CASSLGQDYPYEQYF. In DNA, the CDR3 is TGTGCCAGCAGCTTAGGACAGGACTACCCCTACGAGCAGTACTTC.

The genes are TRBV6-5 and TRBJ1-1; D is uncertain. The germline V gene has CDR1 MNHEY and CDR2 SVGAGI. The germline V and J ends were trimmed by 6 bases and 1 base, with 9 bases remaining between them. The CDR3 totals 13 residues. In nucleotides, the CDR3 is TGTGCCAGCAGGACATATACGAACACTGAAGCTTTCTTT. It encodes CASRTYTNTEAFF.

The V gene is TRBV2, the J gene TRBJ1-5, with TRBD1 as a possible D gene (5 bases). The V end lost 3 bases, the J end lost 6 bases, and 15 bases lay between the germline ends. The CDR3 runs to 15 residues. Per the germline V gene, CDR1 is SNHLY and CDR2 is FYNNEI. Written as DNA, the CDR3 is TGTGCCAGCAGTGAGGGTGGGGGGAACACTCAGCCCCAGCATTTT. Residues: CASSEGGGNTQPQHF.

This chain links TRBV19 with TRBJ2-5; 12 bases align to TRBD2. The V segment lost 2 bases and the J segment 5 bases; nucleotides outside the gene matches: 9. Germline V gene lookup returns CDR1 LNHDA and CDR2 SQIVND (reference sequence). The CDR3 is 17 amino acids. CDR3 bases: TGTGCCAGTAGTATACAGGCTAGCGGGAGGGCCGGTGAGACCCAGTACTTC. It yields the protein CASSIQASGRAGETQYF.

This sequence joins TRBV27 and TRBJ2-3; D not resolved. Trimming removed 2 bases at V and 2 bases at J, with 5 bases between. The CDR3 sequence is 13 residues long. Germline CDR1 reads MNHEY; CDR2 reads SMNVEV (reference sequence). CDR3: CASSLTYTDTQYF. CDR3 nucleotide sequence: TGTGCCAGCAGTTTAACCTACACAGATACGCAGTATTTT.

This clone was seen only a few times. The gene calls are TRBV7-9 and TRBJ2-1; no clear D gene. Looked up from germline, CDR1 is SEHNR and CDR2 is FQNEAQ (reference sequence). CDR3 length: 16 amino acids. The V end lost 1 base, the J end lost 6 bases, and 16 bases lay between the germline ends. DNA of the CDR3: TGTGCCAGCAGCTTAGTATATAGCTCAGGACCCAATGAGCAGTTCTTC. The encoded protein is CASSLVYSSGPNEQFF.

The chain has TRBV6-6 and TRBJ2-3, with D uncertain. The CDR3 has 14 residues. CDR1 is MNHNY and CDR2 is SVGAGI in the germline V gene (reference sequence). V lost 6 bases to trimming and J lost 0 bases, with 10 bases between them. DNA for the CDR3: TGTGCCAGCAGCCCAGTGGCTAGCACAGATACGCAGTATTTT. As protein: CASSPVASTDTQYF.

V gene TRBV7-3 combines with J gene TRBJ2-5, with D unclear. The ends were cut back, 1 base at V and 5 bases at J, with 8 bases in the middle. The CDR3 is 13 amino acids. Germline V lookup: CDR1 SGHTA, CDR2 FQGTGA. The CDR3 spells CASSLNGLETQYF. The CDR3 DNA reads as TGTGCCAGCAGCTTAAACGGATTGGAGACCCAGTACTTC.

The J gene is TRBJ2-1, the V gene TRBV10-2; D assignment may be TRBD1 or TRBD2 (5 bases each). The CDR3 is made up of 14 amino acids. Germline-derived CDR1 and CDR2 are WSHSY and SAAADI. V lost 7 bases and J 4 bases, leaving 14 bases between the germline ends. Written as DNA, the CDR3 is TGCGCCAGCAAGAGGGACCGATCTTACAATGAGCAGTTCTTC. Protein: CASKRDRSYNEQFF.

The rearrangement links TRBV4-1 to TRBJ2-3; no definite D call. V gave up 3 bases and J gave up 4 bases, with 8 bases separating them. The germline V gene has CDR1 MGHRA and CDR2 YSYEKL. The CDR3 is 13 residues long. CDR3 bases: TGCGCCAGCAGCCATTTCGGAGCAGATACGCAGTATTTT. Translated: CASSHFGADTQYF.

The genes are TRBV10-3 and TRBJ1-5, with D tentatively TRBD1 (5 bases). The V gene lost 3 bases and the J gene lost 3 bases, with 9 bases spanning the gap. Germline CDR1 is ENHRY and CDR2 is SYGVKD. The CDR3 spans 14 residues. The CDR3 spells CAISEGTANQPQHF. The CDR3 bases are TGTGCCATCAGTGAAGGGACTGCCAATCAGCCCCAGCATTTT.

The chain employs TRBV2 and TRBJ2-2; no firm D call. Per the germline V gene, CDR1 is SNHLY and CDR2 is FYNNEI. The CDR3 consists of 10 residues. V was clipped by 6 bases and J by 6 bases, with 2 bases between them. This CDR3 reads CASRAGELFF. The CDR3 DNA sequence: TGTGCCAGCAGGGCCGGGGAGCTGTTTTTT.

The CDR3 sequence is CANEEQGHEQFF. Here the CDR3 DNA reads TGTGCCAACGAGGAACAGGGACATGAGCAGTTCTTC. The chain is built from TRBV6-1 and TRBJ2-1; tentative D call: TRBD1 (6 bases). This CDR3 contains 12 residues. The germline CDR1 and CDR2 sequences are MNHNS and SASEGT. V gave up 10 bases and J gave up 8 bases, with 15 bases separating them.

The chain recombines TRBV19 with TRBJ2-1, with TRBD2 matching 8 bases. The CDR3 runs 13 residues. The V and J ends lost 6 bases and 6 bases, in that order; junction bases with no gene match: 4. CDR1 is LNHDA, CDR2 SQIVND, per germline (reference sequence). CDR3 coding DNA: TGTGCCAGTAGCCCGGGACTAGTCAATGAGCAGTTCTTC. It translates to CASSPGLVNEQFF.

This chain uses TRBV19 with TRBJ2-6; 8 bases line up with TRBD1. With V trimmed by 4 bases and J by 2 bases, 1 base remained unmatched. Germline values: CDR1 LNHDA, CDR2 SQIVND (reference sequence). This CDR3 spans 15 amino acids. In DNA form, the CDR3 reads TGTGCCAGTAGTACGACAGGGGCTGGGGCCAACGTCCTGACTTTC. Encoded protein: CASSTTGAGANVLTF.

This clone has only a few counts. The chain combines TRBV6-1 with TRBJ1-5, with D possibly TRBD1 on 6 matching bases. There are 15 residues in the CDR3. Germline CDR1 MNHNS, CDR2 SASEGT. Deletions cut 5 bases from V and 1 base from J, with 12 bases between. The CDR3 loop is CASSFDRNSNQPQHF. The CDR3 nucleotides are TGTGCCAGCAGTTTCGACAGGAACAGCAATCAGCCCCAGCATTTT.

This clone was detected once. Other nucleotide sequences from this sample produce the same CDR3. The rearrangement joins TRBV30 to TRBJ1-1, with D maybe TRBD1 (5 bases). The V and J ends lost 1 base and 1 base respectively, with 7 bases between them. This CDR3 region has 13 residues. Germline V gene data show CDR1 as GTSNPN and CDR2 as SVGIG (reference sequence). This CDR3 is CAWSGQPNTEAFF. For the CDR3, the DNA is TGTGCCTGGAGTGGACAGCCGAACACTGAAGCTTTCTTT.

This sequence joins TRBV5-4 and TRBJ2-6; D gene ambiguous. The CDR3 runs 15 residues. Germline loops: CDR1 SGHNT, CDR2 YYREEE (reference sequence). V shed 4 bases and J shed 0 bases, with 8 bases lying between them. DNA for the CDR3: TGTGCCAGCAGCCCCCCCTACTCTGGGGCCAACGTCCTGACTTTC. It encodes CASSPPYSGANVLTF.

This chain connects TRBV5-1 to TRBJ2-5; D possibly uses TRBD1 or TRBD2 (5 bases each). The CDR3 runs to 14 residues. Germline V CDR1 and CDR2: SGHRS, YFSETQ. The germline V and J ends were trimmed by 4 bases and 4 bases, with 14 bases remaining between them. CDR3 sequence: CASSPGGGGETQYF. CDR3 coding DNA: TGCGCCAGCAGCCCGGGCGGTGGGGGAGAGACCCAGTACTTC.

The chain has TRBV7-2 and TRBJ2-7, with D possibly being TRBD2 (6 bases). Trimming took 0 bases from V and 0 from J, leaving 9 bases between them. Germline V gives CDR1 SGHTA, CDR2 FQGNSA. The CDR3 is 15 amino acids. The DNA for the CDR3 is TGTGCCAGCAGCTTAGCCGGGAGTACCTCCTACGAGCAGTACTTC. Translation: CASSLAGSTSYEQYF. Using reference TRBV7-2 and TRBJ2-7 for the parts outside the CDR3, the full variable domain is GAGVSQSPSNKVTEKGKDVELRCDPISGHTALYWYRQSLGQGLEFLIYFQGNSAPDKSGLPSDRFSAERTGGSVSTLTIQRTQQEDSAVYLCASSLAGSTSYEQYFGPGTRLTVT.